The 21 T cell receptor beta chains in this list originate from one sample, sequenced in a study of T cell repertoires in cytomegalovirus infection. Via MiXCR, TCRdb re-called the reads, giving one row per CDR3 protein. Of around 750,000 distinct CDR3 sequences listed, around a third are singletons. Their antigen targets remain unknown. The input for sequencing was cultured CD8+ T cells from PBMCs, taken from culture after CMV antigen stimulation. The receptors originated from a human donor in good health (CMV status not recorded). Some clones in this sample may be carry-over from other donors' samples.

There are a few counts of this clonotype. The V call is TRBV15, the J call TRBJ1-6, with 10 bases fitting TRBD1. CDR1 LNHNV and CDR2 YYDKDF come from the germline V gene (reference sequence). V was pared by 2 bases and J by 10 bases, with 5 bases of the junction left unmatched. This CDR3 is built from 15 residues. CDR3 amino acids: CATSRLGTGASPLHF. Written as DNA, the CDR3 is TGTGCCACCAGCAGATTAGGGACAGGGGCCTCACCCCTCCACTTT.

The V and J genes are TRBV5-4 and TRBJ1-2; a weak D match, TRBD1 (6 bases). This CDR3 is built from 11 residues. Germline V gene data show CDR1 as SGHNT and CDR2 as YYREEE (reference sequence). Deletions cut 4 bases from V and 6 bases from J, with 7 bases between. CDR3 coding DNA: TGTGCCAGCAGCAACAGGGATGGCTACACCTTC. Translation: CASSNRDGYTF.

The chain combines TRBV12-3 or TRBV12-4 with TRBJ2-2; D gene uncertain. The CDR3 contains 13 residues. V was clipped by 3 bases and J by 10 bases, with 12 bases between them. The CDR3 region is CASSLTLPAELFF. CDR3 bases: TGTGCCAGCAGTTTGACCCTACCCGCGGAGCTGTTTTTT.

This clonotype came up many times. The DNA for the CDR3 is TGTGCCAGCAGCCAGGCCGGGACAGGGGCCTACGAGCAGTACGTC. Translated: CASSQAGTGAYEQYV. The chain couples TRBV7-2 to TRBJ2-7; TRBD1 aligns across 10 bases. The germline CDR1 and CDR2 sequences are SGHTA and FQGNSA. This CDR3 comprises 15 residues. J gave up 2 bases and V 5 bases, and 6 bases lay outside the gene matches.

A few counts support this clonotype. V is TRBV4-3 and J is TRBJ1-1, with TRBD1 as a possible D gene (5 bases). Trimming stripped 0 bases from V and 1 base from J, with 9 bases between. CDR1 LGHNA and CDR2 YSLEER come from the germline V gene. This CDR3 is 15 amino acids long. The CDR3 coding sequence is TGCGCCAGCAGCCAAGATAGGGGATCGAACACTGAAGCTTTCTTT. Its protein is CASSQDRGSNTEAFF.

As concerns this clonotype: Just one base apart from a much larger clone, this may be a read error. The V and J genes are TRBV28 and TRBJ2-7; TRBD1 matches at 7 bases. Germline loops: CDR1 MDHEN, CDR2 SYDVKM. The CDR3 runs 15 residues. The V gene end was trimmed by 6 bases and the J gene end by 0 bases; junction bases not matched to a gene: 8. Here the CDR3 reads CASSPDRESSYEQYV. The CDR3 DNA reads TGTGCCAGCAGCCCCGACAGGGAGAGCTCCTACGAGCAGTACGTC.

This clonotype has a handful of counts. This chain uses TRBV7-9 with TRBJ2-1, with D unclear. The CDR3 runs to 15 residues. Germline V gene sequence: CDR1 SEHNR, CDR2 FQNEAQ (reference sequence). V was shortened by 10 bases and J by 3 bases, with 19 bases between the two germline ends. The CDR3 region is CATVLQPQVYNEQFF. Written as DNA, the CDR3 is TGTGCCACCGTCCTCCAACCCCAGGTCTACAATGAGCAGTTCTTC. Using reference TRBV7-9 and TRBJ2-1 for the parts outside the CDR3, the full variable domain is DTGVSQNPRHKITKRGQNVTFRCDPISEHNRLYWYRQTLGQGPEFLTYFQNEAQLEKSRLLSDRFSAERPKGSFSTLEIQRTEQGDSAMYLCATVLQPQVYNEQFFGPGTRLTVL.

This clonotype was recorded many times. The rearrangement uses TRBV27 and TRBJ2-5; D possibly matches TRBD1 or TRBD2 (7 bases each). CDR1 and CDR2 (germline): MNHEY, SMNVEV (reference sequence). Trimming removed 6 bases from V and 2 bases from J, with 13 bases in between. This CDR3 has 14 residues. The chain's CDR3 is CASSRQGGQETQYF. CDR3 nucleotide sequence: TGTGCCAGCAGCCGGCAGGGGGGGCAAGAGACCCAGTACTTC.

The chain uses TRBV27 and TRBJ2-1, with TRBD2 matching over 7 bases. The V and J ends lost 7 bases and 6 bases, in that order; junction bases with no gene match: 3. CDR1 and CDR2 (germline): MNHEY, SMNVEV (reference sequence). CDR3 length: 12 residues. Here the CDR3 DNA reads TGTGCCAGCAAGGGAGGGCTCAATGAGCAGTTCTTC. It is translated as CASKGGLNEQFF.

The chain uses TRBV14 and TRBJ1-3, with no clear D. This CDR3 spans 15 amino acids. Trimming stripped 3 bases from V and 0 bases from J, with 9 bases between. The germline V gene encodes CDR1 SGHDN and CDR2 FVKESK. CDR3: CASSHVGGSGNTIYF. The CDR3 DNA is TGTGCCAGCAGCCACGTGGGCGGCTCTGGAAACACCATATATTTT.

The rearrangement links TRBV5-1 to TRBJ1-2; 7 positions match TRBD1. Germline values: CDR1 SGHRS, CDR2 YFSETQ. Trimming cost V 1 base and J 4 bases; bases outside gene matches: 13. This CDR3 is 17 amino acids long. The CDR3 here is CASSLTGTAGTVYGYTF. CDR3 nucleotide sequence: TGCGCCAGCAGCTTGACCGGGACAGCTGGAACAGTCTATGGCTACACCTTC.

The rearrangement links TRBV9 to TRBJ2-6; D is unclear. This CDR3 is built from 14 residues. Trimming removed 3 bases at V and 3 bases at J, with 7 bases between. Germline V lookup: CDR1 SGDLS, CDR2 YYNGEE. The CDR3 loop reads CASSEDGGANVLTF. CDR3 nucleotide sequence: TGTGCCAGCAGCGAAGACGGTGGGGCCAACGTCCTGACTTTC.

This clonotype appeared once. CDR3 region: CASSMGLRRGAGGETQYF. The DNA of the CDR3 is TGTGCCAGTAGTATGGGGCTTCGGAGGGGCGCAGGGGGGGAGACCCAGTACTTC. The chain couples TRBV19 to TRBJ2-5, with a possible D match to TRBD1 (7 bases). Trimming took 3 bases from V and 5 from J, leaving 25 bases between them. CDR3 length: 18 amino acids. The germline V gene encodes CDR1 LNHDA and CDR2 SQIVND (reference sequence).

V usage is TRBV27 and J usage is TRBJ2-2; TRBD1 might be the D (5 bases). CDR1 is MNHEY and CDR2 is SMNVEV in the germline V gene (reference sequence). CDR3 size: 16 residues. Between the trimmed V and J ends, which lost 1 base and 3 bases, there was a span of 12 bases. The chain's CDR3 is CASSLLTGPYTGELFF. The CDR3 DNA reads TGTGCCAGCAGTTTATTAACAGGACCCTACACCGGGGAGCTGTTTTTT.

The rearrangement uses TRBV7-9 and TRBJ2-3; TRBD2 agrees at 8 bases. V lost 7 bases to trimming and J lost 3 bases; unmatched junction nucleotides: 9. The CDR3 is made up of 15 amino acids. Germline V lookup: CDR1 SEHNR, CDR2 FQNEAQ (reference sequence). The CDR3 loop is CASISGGGTTDTQYF. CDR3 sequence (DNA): TGTGCCAGCATATCCGGCGGGGGGACAACAGATACGCAGTATTTT.

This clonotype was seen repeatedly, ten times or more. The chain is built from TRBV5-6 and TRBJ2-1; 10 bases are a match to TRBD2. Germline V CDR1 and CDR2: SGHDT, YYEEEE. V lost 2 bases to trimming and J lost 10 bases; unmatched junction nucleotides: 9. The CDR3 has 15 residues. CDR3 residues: CASSFTSGGAREQFF. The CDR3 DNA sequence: TGTGCCAGCAGCTTTACGAGCGGGGGGGCGCGGGAGCAGTTCTTC.

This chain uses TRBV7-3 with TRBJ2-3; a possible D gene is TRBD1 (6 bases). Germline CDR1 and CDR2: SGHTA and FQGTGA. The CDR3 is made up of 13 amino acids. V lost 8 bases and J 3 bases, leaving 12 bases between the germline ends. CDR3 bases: TGTGCCAGCTCGCGGACAGAGACAGATACGCAGTATTTT. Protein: CASSRTETDTQYF.

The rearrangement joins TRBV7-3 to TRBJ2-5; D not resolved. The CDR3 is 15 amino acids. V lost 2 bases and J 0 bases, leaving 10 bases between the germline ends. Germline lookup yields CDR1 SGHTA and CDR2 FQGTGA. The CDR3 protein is CASSLLGGHQETQYF. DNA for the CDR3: TGTGCCAGCAGCTTATTGGGCGGACACCAAGAGACCCAGTACTTC.

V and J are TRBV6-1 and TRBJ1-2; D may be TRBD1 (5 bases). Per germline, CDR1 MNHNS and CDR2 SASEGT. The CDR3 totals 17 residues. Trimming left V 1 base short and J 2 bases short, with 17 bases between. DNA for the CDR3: TGTGCCAGCAGTGAAGGGGTGCCGGAGGGGCGCAACTATGGCTACACCTTC. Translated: CASSEGVPEGRNYGYTF.

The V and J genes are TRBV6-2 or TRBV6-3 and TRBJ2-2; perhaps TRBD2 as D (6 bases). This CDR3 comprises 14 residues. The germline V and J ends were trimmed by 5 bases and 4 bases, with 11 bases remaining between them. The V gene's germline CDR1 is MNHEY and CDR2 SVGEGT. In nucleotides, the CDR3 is TGTGCCAGCAGTCGACTAGAAAGCACCGGGGAGCTGTTTTTT. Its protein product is CASSRLESTGELFF.

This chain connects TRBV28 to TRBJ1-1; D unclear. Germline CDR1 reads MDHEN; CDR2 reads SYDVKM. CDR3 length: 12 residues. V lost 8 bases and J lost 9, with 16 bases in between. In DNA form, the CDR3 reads TGTGCCAGCTATGGGAACAGACAAAAAGCTTTCTTT. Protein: CASYGNRQKAFF.